The 20 T cell receptor beta chains given below trace back to one sample, sequenced in a study of T cell changes during pregnancy in multiple sclerosis. Profiled with immunoSEQ multiplex PCR; TCRdb holds only in-frame clones, not every one. This table has 60,000 or so clones, less than 95% appearing once. Sequencing was performed on peripheral blood, taken in the second trimester of pregnancy. Receptors originate from a female donor in good health, enrolled as a control in a pregnancy study.

This chain links TRBV27 with TRBJ2-7; TRBD1 aligns across 9 bases. The CDR3 sequence is 13 residues long. Germline trimming cut 8 bases from V and 6 bases from J; bases unmatched to any gene: 8. Germline CDR1 is MNHEY and CDR2 is SMNVEV (reference sequence). CDR3 in amino acids: CASGLGQGIEQYF. CDR3 bases: TGTGCCAGCGGCCTAGGACAGGGGATCGAGCAGTACTTC.

The chain employs TRBV27 and TRBJ2-7; 7 bases fit TRBD1. V shed 0 bases and J 2 bases; nucleotides not matched to a gene: 4. This CDR3 comprises 15 residues. Germline values: CDR1 MNHEY, CDR2 SMNVEV (reference sequence). This chain's CDR3 is CASSLSQQGAYEQYF. The CDR3 coding sequence is TGTGCCAGCAGTTTATCGCAGCAGGGGGCCTACGAGCAGTACTTC.

CDR3 sequence: CASSLPGQYNEQFF. CDR3 DNA: TGCGCCAGCAGCTTGCCTGGACAGTACAATGAGCAGTTCTTC. V is TRBV5-1 and J is TRBJ2-1; perhaps TRBD1 as D (6 bases). CDR3 length equals 14 residues. V dropped 1 base and J dropped 4 bases, with 9 bases sitting between them. Germline loops: CDR1 SGHRS, CDR2 YFSETQ. Combining the CDR3 with reference TRBV5-1 and TRBJ2-1 gives the whole variable domain KAGVTQTPRYLIKTRGQQVTLSCSPISGHRSVSWYQQTPGQGLQFLFEYFSETQRNKGNFPGRFSGRQFSNSRSEMNVSTLELGDSALYLCASSLPGQYNEQFFGPGTRLTVL.

The chain couples TRBV6-5 to TRBJ1-2, with D hard to call. Deletions cut 7 bases from V and 2 bases from J, with 14 bases between. In germline, CDR1 is MNHEY, CDR2 SVGAGI. The CDR3 runs to 14 residues. The CDR3 DNA reads as TGTGCCAGCAAGGCTCCGGGAGGGAACTATGGCTACACCTTC. Translating gives CASKAPGGNYGYTF.

The chain has TRBV5-6 and TRBJ1-2, with 7 bases fitting TRBD1. There are 14 residues in the CDR3. Germline V gives CDR1 SGHDT, CDR2 YYEEEE. Unmatched junction bases numbered 5, after V lost 1 base and J lost 5 bases. CDR3 coding DNA: TGTGCCAGCAGCTTGAAGACAGGGAAGTATGGCTACACCTTC. It encodes CASSLKTGKYGYTF.

V and J are TRBV5-1 and TRBJ2-2; tentatively, D is TRBD1 (6 bases). V lost 0 bases to trimming and J lost 6 bases, with 12 bases between them. The CDR3 loop spans 15 amino acids. Germline loops: CDR1 SGHRS, CDR2 YFSETQ. CDR3 loop: CASSLGQEVAGELFF. The CDR3 region has the DNA TGCGCCAGCAGCTTGGGACAGGAGGTGGCCGGGGAGCTGTTTTTT.

The gene calls are TRBV5-1 and TRBJ1-2; D unclear. Germline V gene sequence: CDR1 SGHRS, CDR2 YFSETQ. This CDR3 has 14 amino acids. V was pared by 0 bases and J by 3 bases, with 9 bases between. Here the CDR3 reads CASSLEEGDYGYTF. The CDR3 bases are TGCGCCAGCAGCTTGGAGGAGGGCGACTATGGCTACACCTTC.

The V gene is TRBV5-1, the J gene TRBJ1-5; D remains unclear. Germline assignment: CDR1 SGHRS and CDR2 YFSETQ. V gave up 5 bases and J gave up 4 bases, with 13 bases separating them. The CDR3 is 14 amino acids. The CDR3 coding sequence is TGCGCCAGCAGGGAGGGCCTAGGGAATCAGCCCCAGCATTTT. Translated: CASREGLGNQPQHF.

The J gene is TRBJ2-5, the V gene TRBV7-2; D is possibly TRBD2 (6 bases). The CDR3 covers 14 residues. CDR1 SGHTA and CDR2 FQGNSA come from the germline V gene. Trimming removed 3 bases at V and 7 bases at J, with 15 bases between. The CDR3 is CASSFQTRSGTQYF. The CDR3 DNA follows: TGTGCCAGCAGCTTCCAGACTAGGTCAGGGACCCAGTACTTC. The variable domain in full, with the rest retrieved from reference TRBV7-2 and TRBJ2-5, is GAGVSQSPSNKVTEKGKDVELRCDPISGHTALYWYRQSLGQGLEFLIYFQGNSAPDKSGLPSDRFSAERTGGSVSTLTIQRTQQEDSAVYLCASSFQTRSGTQYFGPGTRLLVL.

This sequence joins TRBV6-4 and TRBJ1-2; D may be TRBD1 (5 bases). This CDR3 has 17 amino acids. The germline CDR1 and CDR2 sequences are MRHNA and SNTAGT. Trimming shortened V by 2 bases and J by 4 bases, and 20 bases separated the two germline ends. CDR3 bases: TGTGCCAGCAGTGACACCGTCGTCCAGGGAAGCCTCTATGGCTACACCTTC. It codes for CASSDTVVQGSLYGYTF.

This clone was counted a single time. This chain's CDR3 is CASSYGLDQETQYF. The DNA for the CDR3 is TGTGCCAGCAGCTATGGACTGGACCAAGAGACCCAGTACTTC. The chain couples TRBV7-3 to TRBJ2-5, with D maybe TRBD2 (5 bases). V lost 4 bases and J 0 bases, leaving 9 bases between the germline ends. Germline CDR1 reads SGHTA; CDR2 reads FQGTGA. The CDR3 extends over 14 amino acids.

The chain has TRBV9 and TRBJ2-1; a possible D gene is TRBD1 (6 bases). The length of the CDR3 is 16 residues. Germline CDR1 is SGDLS and CDR2 is YYNGEE. Trimming removed 0 bases at V and 5 bases at J, with 15 bases between. CDR3 amino acids: CASSVGAGVLHNEQFF. The CDR3 bases are TGTGCCAGCAGCGTAGGTGCAGGGGTCCTTCACAATGAGCAGTTCTTC.

The V and J genes are TRBV6-5 and TRBJ2-3; D not certain. This CDR3 has 15 amino acids. From germline, CDR1 is MNHEY and CDR2 SVGAGI. The CDR3 loop reads CGSAPHRVNTDTQYF. CDR3 DNA sequence: TGTGGATCGGCACCACACCGGGTAAACACAGATACGCAGTATTTT.

The chain links TRBV5-1 to TRBJ2-7; weak D call: TRBD1 (5 bases). Germline V gene lookup returns CDR1 SGHRS and CDR2 YFSETQ. The CDR3 has 14 residues. Trimming pared 5 bases from V and 4 bases from J, leaving 16 bases between. The CDR3 region has the DNA TGCGCCAGCAGTAAGGACATCCCAGAATACGAGCAGTACTTC. Amino acids: CASSKDIPEYEQYF.

This chain connects TRBV6-5 to TRBJ1-2; possibly TRBD1 for D (6 bases). V lost 4 bases to trimming and J lost 6 bases, with 9 bases between them. In germline, CDR1 is MNHEY, CDR2 SVGAGI. The length of the CDR3 is 12 residues. As DNA, the CDR3 is TGTGCCAGCAGTTCACAGGGACATGGCTACACCTTC. Amino acids: CASSSQGHGYTF.

The chain couples TRBV11-2 to TRBJ1-1; 8 bases align to TRBD1. From germline, CDR1 is SGHAT and CDR2 FQNNGV. This CDR3 is built from 14 residues. Trimming removed 7 bases from V and 6 bases from J; junction bases left unmatched: 10. For the CDR3, the DNA is TGTGCCAGCACCCCCCGGACAGGGAAGGCTGAAGCTTTCTTT. Protein: CASTPRTGKAEAFF.

V gene TRBV5-6 combines with J gene TRBJ2-2; D not resolved. The CDR3 is made up of 15 amino acids. Trimming took 0 bases from V and 0 from J, leaving 6 bases between them. CDR1 and CDR2 (germline): SGHDT, YYEEEE. The chain's CDR3 is CASSLGHSNTGELFF. The CDR3 DNA follows: TGTGCCAGCAGCTTGGGACACTCGAACACCGGGGAGCTGTTTTTT.

This clone was seen a single time. The rearrangement uses TRBV28 and TRBJ1-2; 7 bases are shared with TRBD1. The CDR3 totals 13 residues. In germline, CDR1 is MDHEN, CDR2 SYDVKM. The V segment lost 6 bases and the J segment 6 bases; nucleotides outside the gene matches: 7. CDR3 residues: CASRPTGNNGYTF. Written as DNA, the CDR3 is TGTGCCAGCAGACCGACAGGGAATAATGGCTACACCTTC.

V and J are TRBV7-2 and TRBJ1-5; D might be TRBD1 (5 bases). Germline V gene lookup returns CDR1 SGHTA and CDR2 FQGNSA. V was cut by 5 bases and J by 7 bases, with 18 bases left in between. The CDR3 covers 15 residues. The CDR3 protein is CASSVGFGGEQPQHF. The CDR3 coding sequence is TGTGCCAGCAGCGTCGGGTTCGGGGGGGAACAGCCCCAGCATTTT. The full variable domain, with the rest looked up from reference TRBV7-2 and TRBJ1-5, is GAGVSQSPSNKVTEKGKDVELRCDPISGHTALYWYRQSLGQGLEFLIYFQGNSAPDKSGLPSDRFSAERTGGSVSTLTIQRTQQEDSAVYLCASSVGFGGEQPQHFGDGTRLSIL.

This rearrangement joins TRBV6-5 to TRBJ2-1; D might be TRBD1 (5 bases). CDR3 length: 14 amino acids. The germline CDR1 and CDR2 sequences are MNHEY and SVGAGI. Trimming cost V 8 bases and J 5 bases, with 16 bases left between them. The CDR3 nucleotides read TGTGCCAGCCGGGTGGGGCTAGTAAACAATGAGCAGTTCTTC. Its translation is CASRVGLVNNEQFF.